A single sample is the source of the 21 T cell receptor beta chains below, sequenced in a study of blood T cell repertoires in COVID-19. Sequencing used immunoSEQ multiplex PCR; TCRdb keeps in-frame clones, though not all of them. The sample has roughly 120,000 clones; 86% are singletons. The sequenced material came from peripheral blood. These receptor sequences come from a human donor in a cohort sampled during active COVID-19.

The chain uses TRBV4-3 and TRBJ2-1; 13 bases match TRBD2. Trimming at V came to 4 bases and at J to 8 bases, leaving 8 bases not matched to a gene. The CDR3 is 16 amino acids. Germline V CDR1 and CDR2: LGHNA, YSLEER. CDR3 DNA: TGCGCCAGCAGCCGGACTAGCGGGAGACATGTGGATGAGCAGTTCTTC. Protein: CASSRTSGRHVDEQFF.

The J gene is TRBJ1-5, the V gene TRBV19; a weak D match, TRBD1 (6 bases). The CDR3 runs 17 residues. Between the trimmed V and J ends, which lost 4 bases and 1 base, there was a span of 17 bases. Germline CDR1 reads LNHDA; CDR2 reads SQIVND (reference sequence). CDR3 in DNA: TGTGCCAGTAGTAGTCCTGAGCGGGGGCGGAGCAATCAGCCCCAGCATTTT. Its translation: CASSSPERGRSNQPQHF.

V is TRBV5-8 and J is TRBJ2-3; weak D call: TRBD2 (5 bases). The CDR3 totals 16 residues. From germline, CDR1 is SGHTS and CDR2 YDEGEE. Between the trimmed V and J ends, which lost 4 bases and 4 bases, there was a span of 19 bases. The CDR3 region has the DNA TGTGCCAGCAGCCATGATCTAGGAGGCAGATCAGATACGCAGTATTTT. It yields the protein CASSHDLGGRSDTQYF. The whole variable domain, remainder taken from reference TRBV5-8 and TRBJ2-3, is EAGVTQSPTHLIKTRGQQATLRCSPISGHTSVYWYQQALGLGLQFLLWYDEGEERNRGNFPPRFSGRQFPNYSSELNVNALELEDSALYLCASSHDLGGRSDTQYFGPGTRLTVL.

Here the CDR3 DNA reads TGCAGTGGGCAGGCTACCTACGAGCAGTACTTC. Protein: CSGQATYEQYF. V is TRBV20-1 and J is TRBJ2-7; D unresolved. The V end lost 7 bases, the J end lost 2 bases, and 9 bases lay between the germline ends. The CDR3 spans 11 residues. Germline V CDR1 and CDR2: DFQATT, SNEGSKA (reference sequence).

The V call is TRBV5-5, the J call TRBJ2-1; 10 bases are a match to TRBD2. Germline V gene data show CDR1 as SGHKS and CDR2 as YYEKEE (reference sequence). The length of the CDR3 is 15 residues. Losses at the gene ends were 0 bases for V and 10 bases for J; bases not matched to a gene: 7. The CDR3 protein is CASSLALAGVREQFF. In DNA, the CDR3 is TGTGCCAGCAGCTTGGCTCTAGCGGGAGTCAGGGAGCAGTTCTTC.

CDR3 sequence (DNA): TGTGCCATCAAGGAGGCCTACTCCTACAATGAGCAGTTCTTC. It encodes CAIKEAYSYNEQFF. The chain recombines TRBV10-3 with TRBJ2-1, with D possibly matching TRBD2 (5 bases). The CDR3 is 14 amino acids. CDR1 and CDR2 from the germline V gene are ENHRY and SYGVKD. V was pared by 7 bases and J by 0 bases, with 10 bases between.

This clone came up once. The chain employs TRBV9 and TRBJ1-3; possible D gene TRBD1, 6 bases. In germline, CDR1 is SGDLS, CDR2 YYNGEE. This CDR3 region has 15 residues. The V end was cut by 3 bases, the J end by 0 bases, with 10 bases between. CDR3 loop: CASSGQVGSGNTIYF. The CDR3 DNA reads as TGTGCCAGCAGCGGACAGGTCGGCTCTGGAAACACCATATATTTT.

This chain links TRBV7-2 with TRBJ2-1; 11 positions match TRBD2. After removal of 2 bases from V and 7 bases from J, the junction contained 10 bases not matched to a gene. CDR1 SGHTA and CDR2 FQGNSA come from the germline V gene. The CDR3 has 17 residues. CDR3 protein: CASSLIAGGPGRNEQFF. CDR3 sequence (DNA): TGTGCCAGCAGCTTAATAGCGGGAGGGCCGGGAAGGAATGAGCAGTTCTTC.

The V call is TRBV9, the J call TRBJ2-2; no firm D call. The CDR3 is 14 amino acids. Germline CDR1 and CDR2: SGDLS and YYNGEE. V lost 1 base and J 4 bases, leaving 8 bases between the germline ends. CDR3 protein: CASSVQDSTGELFF. DNA of the CDR3: TGTGCCAGCAGCGTACAGGATTCCACCGGGGAGCTGTTTTTT.

There are a few counts of this clone. This chain joins TRBV19 and TRBJ2-7, with a possible D match to TRBD1 (6 bases). The V gene lost 5 bases and the J gene lost 1 base, with 15 bases spanning the gap. This CDR3 region has 15 residues. CDR1 and CDR2 from the germline V gene are LNHDA and SQIVND (reference sequence). CDR3 in DNA: TGTGCCAGTAGTTCCCGGATGGGACAATCCTACGAGCAGTACTTC. Translating it yields CASSSRMGQSYEQYF.

The chain uses TRBV12-5 and TRBJ2-1, with TRBD1 identical over 8 bases. Germline V gives CDR1 LGHNT, CDR2 FRNRAP. The CDR3 runs 16 residues. V shed 7 bases, J shed 8 bases, and the junction held 16 bases outside the gene matches. CDR3 residues: CASAQTRTGRRHEQFF. CDR3 bases: TGTGCTAGTGCCCAAACCCGGACAGGGCGGAGGCATGAGCAGTTCTTC. Full variable domain (outside the CDR3, taken from reference TRBV12-5 and TRBJ2-1): DARVTQTPRHKVTEMGQEVTMRCQPILGHNTVFWYRQTMMQGLELLAYFRNRAPLDDSGMPKDRFSAEMPDATLATLKIQPSEPRDSAVYFCASAQTRTGRRHEQFFGPGTRLTVL.

The chain is built from TRBV3-1 (or the pseudogene TRBV3-2) and TRBJ1-4; D is undetermined. This CDR3 spans 15 amino acids. V lost 0 bases and J 10 bases, leaving 15 bases between the germline ends. Germline CDR1 is LGHDT and CDR2 is YNNKEL (reference sequence). CDR3 sequence (DNA): TGTGCCAGCAGCCAAGATTTGACGGGCCGGGGAAAACTGTTTTTT. Protein sequence: CASSQDLTGRGKLFF.

CDR3 sequence (DNA): TGTGCTAGTGGTTTGGGGGAAGAGGGCCCAGATACGCAGTATTTT. This sequence encodes CASGLGEEGPDTQYF. The chain combines TRBV12-5 with TRBJ2-3; TRBD2 might be the D (5 bases). CDR1 and CDR2 (germline): LGHNT, FRNRAP. The CDR3 is 15 residues long. The V and J ends lost 1 base and 4 bases respectively, with 12 bases between them. The variable domain in full, with the rest retrieved from reference TRBV12-5 and TRBJ2-3, is DARVTQTPRHKVTEMGQEVTMRCQPILGHNTVFWYRQTMMQGLELLAYFRNRAPLDDSGMPKDRFSAEMPDATLATLKIQPSEPRDSAVYFCASGLGEEGPDTQYFGPGTRLTVL.

The chain is built from TRBV4-3 and TRBJ1-2; 9 bases are a match to TRBD1. V dropped 0 bases and J dropped 6; count of bases not matched to a gene: 5. This CDR3 has 15 residues. Germline values: CDR1 LGHNA, CDR2 YSLEER. The CDR3 DNA reads as TGCGCCAGCAGCCAAGACCCACAGGGGGCGGATGGCTACACCTTC. It codes for CASSQDPQGADGYTF.

This clone was picked up one time. The V and J genes are TRBV7-8 and TRBJ1-2; D gene uncertain. Germline CDR1 is SGHVS and CDR2 is FQNEAQ. Trimming took 4 bases from V and 8 from J, leaving 11 bases between them. This CDR3 is 12 amino acids long. CDR3 DNA sequence: TGTGCCAGCAGCTCCCCCGGTCTGGGCTACACCTTC. It translates to CASSSPGLGYTF.

The rearrangement links TRBV7-8 to TRBJ1-2; 9 bases line up with TRBD1. The CDR3 loop spans 16 amino acids. Germline assignment: CDR1 SGHVS and CDR2 FQNEAQ. Trimming at V came to 5 bases and at J to 0 bases, leaving 7 bases not matched to a gene. CDR3 sequence reads: CASSPRGQGTNYGYTF. The CDR3 DNA reads TGTGCCAGCAGCCCGAGGGGACAGGGTACTAACTATGGCTACACCTTC.

This sequence joins TRBV5-5 and TRBJ1-1; D remains unclear. The CDR3 runs to 12 residues. Germline V CDR1 and CDR2: SGHKS, YYEKEE (reference sequence). The V end lost 4 bases, the J end lost 7 bases, and 11 bases lay between the germline ends. The CDR3 DNA sequence: TGTGCCAGCAGCGCGACGGGGATTGAAGCTTTCTTT. It codes for CASSATGIEAFF.

The V call is TRBV3-1 (or the pseudogene TRBV3-2), the J call TRBJ2-1, with 12 bases that match TRBD2. Germline CDR1 LGHDT, CDR2 YNNKEL (reference sequence). This CDR3 comprises 19 residues. Germline trimming cut 4 bases from V and 1 base from J; bases unmatched to any gene: 11. The CDR3 region is CASSPWTSGNLVSYNEQFF. The CDR3 DNA reads TGTGCCAGCAGCCCCTGGACTAGCGGGAATTTAGTTTCCTACAATGAGCAGTTCTTC.

This clone was recorded a few times. The CDR3, as DNA: TGTGCCAGCAGCCCCAGTGGCTATGGCTACACCTTC. It yields the protein CASSPSGYGYTF. V and J are TRBV12-3 or TRBV12-4 and TRBJ1-2; D is uncertain. Deletions cut 6 bases from V and 4 bases from J, with 9 bases between. CDR3 length: 12 amino acids.

This chain links TRBV5-4 with TRBJ1-2; possibly TRBD1 for D (5 bases). V was trimmed by 0 bases and J by 3 bases, leaving 6 bases between them. Germline V gives CDR1 SGHNT, CDR2 YYREEE (reference sequence). The CDR3 has 13 amino acids. For the CDR3, the DNA is TGTGCCAGCAGCTTGGAAGGGGACTATGGCTACACCTTC. Amino acid sequence: CASSLEGDYGYTF.

This chain joins TRBV5-1 and TRBJ2-1; D might be TRBD1 (6 bases). The V gene lost 6 bases and the J gene lost 6 bases, with 10 bases spanning the gap. CDR1 and CDR2 from the germline V gene are SGHRS and YFSETQ. The CDR3 has 12 residues. This chain's CDR3 is CASTTGSNEQFF. In nucleotides, the CDR3 is TGCGCCAGCACTACAGGGAGCAATGAGCAGTTCTTC.